Following are 6 T cell receptor beta chains from one sample sequenced in a study of shared clonotypes between healthy human individuals. The repertoire was sequenced with immunoSEQ multiplex PCR; TCRdb's copy has only in-frame clones and lacks some. The sample carries roughly 2,500,000 clones, approximately 93% recorded once. The sequenced sample consisted of naive CD4+ T cells from PBMCs. The subset is: CD45RA+ positively selected. Every receptor here comes from a man aged 18-30 years in good health. Some clones in this sample may be carry-over from other donors' samples.

With regard to this clone: Other DNA sequences in the same sample also yield this CDR3. The rearrangement links TRBV7-6 to TRBJ2-3; D is unresolved. V was trimmed by 1 base and J by 1 base, leaving 6 bases between them. CDR1 and CDR2 from the germline V gene are SGHVS and FNYEAQ. This CDR3 comprises 14 residues. CDR3: CASSLVAGTDTQYF. CDR3 DNA sequence: TGTGCCAGCAGCTTAGTGGCGGGCACAGATACGCAGTATTTT.

V gene TRBV7-9 combines with J gene TRBJ1-5, with D hard to call. The CDR3 consists of 15 residues. Germline CDR1 and CDR2: SEHNR and FQNEAQ (reference sequence). The V and J ends lost 10 bases and 5 bases respectively, with 21 bases between them. This CDR3 is CAIQSGSGKDQPQHF. DNA of the CDR3: TGTGCCATCCAAAGTGGATCGGGGAAGGATCAGCCCCAGCATTTT.

The chain employs TRBV7-3 and TRBJ2-7; weak D call: TRBD1 (5 bases). Deletions cut 2 bases from V and 5 bases from J, with 16 bases between. The CDR3 covers 15 residues. Germline CDR1 reads SGHTA; CDR2 reads FQGTGA. The CDR3 here is CASSLGPARVNEQYF. As DNA, the CDR3 is TGTGCCAGCAGCTTAGGGCCAGCCAGGGTTAACGAGCAGTACTTC.

The chain links TRBV28 to TRBJ1-2, with D unresolved. The CDR3 consists of 13 residues. Germline assignment: CDR1 MDHEN and CDR2 SYDVKM. The germline V and J ends were trimmed by 4 bases and 2 bases, with 8 bases remaining between them. The CDR3, as DNA: TGTGCCAGCAGTTCCAGTACCAACTATGGCTACACCTTC. Protein: CASSSSTNYGYTF.

The rearrangement uses TRBV11-2 and TRBJ2-1; 7 nucleotides line up with TRBD2. The length of the CDR3 is 15 residues. Trimming removed 4 bases from V and 3 bases from J; junction bases left unmatched: 6. Germline V gene sequence: CDR1 SGHAT, CDR2 FQNNGV. The CDR3 DNA sequence: TGTGCCAGCAGCTCAACCCCGGGAGGCTACAATGAGCAGTTCTTC. Its protein is CASSSTPGGYNEQFF. The full variable domain, rest sourced from reference TRBV11-2 and TRBJ2-1, is EAGVAQSPRYKIIEKRQSVAFWCNPISGHATLYWYQQILGQGPKLLIQFQNNGVVDDSQLPKDRFSAERLKGVDSTLKIQPAKLEDSAVYLCASSSTPGGYNEQFFGPGTRLTVL.

The chain employs TRBV27 and TRBJ2-7; maybe TRBD1 (5 bases). CDR3 size: 14 residues. Trimming took 7 bases from V and 3 from J, leaving 16 bases between them. Germline V CDR1 and CDR2: MNHEY, SMNVEV (reference sequence). CDR3 region: CASKFRAILYEQYF. The CDR3 region has the DNA TGTGCCAGCAAATTCAGGGCCATTCTCTACGAGCAGTACTTC.